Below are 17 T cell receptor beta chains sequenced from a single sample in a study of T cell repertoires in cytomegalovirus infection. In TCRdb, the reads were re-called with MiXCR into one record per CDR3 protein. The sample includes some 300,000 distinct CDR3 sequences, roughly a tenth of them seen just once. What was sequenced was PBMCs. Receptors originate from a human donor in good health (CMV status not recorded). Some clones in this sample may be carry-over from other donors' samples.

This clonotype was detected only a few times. CDR3: CASSYSKRGSGNEQYF. The DNA of the CDR3 is TGTGCCAGCAGTTACTCGAAAAGGGGCTCGGGCAACGAGCAGTACTTC. V is TRBV6-5 and J is TRBJ2-7; the D gene is possibly TRBD1 (5 bases). CDR1 and CDR2 (germline): MNHEY, SVGAGI. V lost 0 bases to trimming and J lost 5 bases, with 17 bases between them. The CDR3 totals 16 residues.

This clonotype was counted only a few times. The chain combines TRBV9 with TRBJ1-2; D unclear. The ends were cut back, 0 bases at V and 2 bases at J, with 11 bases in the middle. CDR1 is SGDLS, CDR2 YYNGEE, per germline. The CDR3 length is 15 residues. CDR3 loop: CASSVERASNYGYTF. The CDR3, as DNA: TGTGCCAGCAGCGTAGAGAGAGCGTCAAACTATGGCTACACCTTC.

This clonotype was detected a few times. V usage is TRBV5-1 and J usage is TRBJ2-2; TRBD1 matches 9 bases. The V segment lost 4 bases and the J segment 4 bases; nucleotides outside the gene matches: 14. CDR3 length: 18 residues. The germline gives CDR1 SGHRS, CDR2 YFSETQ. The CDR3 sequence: CASSPATGQGSGTGELFF. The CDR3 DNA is TGCGCCAGCAGCCCAGCCACGGGACAGGGAAGCGGCACCGGGGAGCTGTTTTTT.

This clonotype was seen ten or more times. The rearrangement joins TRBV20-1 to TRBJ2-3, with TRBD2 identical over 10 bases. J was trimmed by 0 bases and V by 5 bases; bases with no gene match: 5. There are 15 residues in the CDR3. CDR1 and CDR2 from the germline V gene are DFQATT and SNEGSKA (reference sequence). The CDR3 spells CSALLAGLSTDTQYF. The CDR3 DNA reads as TGCAGTGCTTTACTAGCGGGACTTAGCACAGATACGCAGTATTTT.

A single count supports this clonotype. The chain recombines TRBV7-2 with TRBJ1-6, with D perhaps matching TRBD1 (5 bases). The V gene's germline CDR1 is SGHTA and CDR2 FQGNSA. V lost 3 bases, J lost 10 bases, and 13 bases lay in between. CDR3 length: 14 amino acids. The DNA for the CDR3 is TGTGCCAGCAGCTTTCTGGGGGGAGAATCACCCCTCCACTTT. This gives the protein CASSFLGGESPLHF.

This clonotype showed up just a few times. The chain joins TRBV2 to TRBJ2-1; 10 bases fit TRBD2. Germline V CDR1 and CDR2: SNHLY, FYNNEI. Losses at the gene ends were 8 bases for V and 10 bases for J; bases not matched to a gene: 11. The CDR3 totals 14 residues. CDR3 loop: CASDGLLAGAEQFF. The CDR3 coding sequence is TGTGCCAGCGACGGGTTGCTAGCGGGGGCGGAGCAGTTCTTC.

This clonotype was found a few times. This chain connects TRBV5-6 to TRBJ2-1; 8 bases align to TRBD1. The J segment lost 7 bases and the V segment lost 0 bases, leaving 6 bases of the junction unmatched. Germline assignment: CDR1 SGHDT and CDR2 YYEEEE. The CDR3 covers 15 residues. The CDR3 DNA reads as TGTGCCAGCAGCTTGGTAGGGACAGGTAGGAATGAGCAGTTCTTC. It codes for CASSLVGTGRNEQFF.

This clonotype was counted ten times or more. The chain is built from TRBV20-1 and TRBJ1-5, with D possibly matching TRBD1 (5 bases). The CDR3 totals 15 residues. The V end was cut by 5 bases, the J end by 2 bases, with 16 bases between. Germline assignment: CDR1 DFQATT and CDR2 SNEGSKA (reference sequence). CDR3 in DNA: TGCAGTGCTTGGGAGATGGGGACTCGCAATCAGCCCCAGCATTTT. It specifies CSAWEMGTRNQPQHF.

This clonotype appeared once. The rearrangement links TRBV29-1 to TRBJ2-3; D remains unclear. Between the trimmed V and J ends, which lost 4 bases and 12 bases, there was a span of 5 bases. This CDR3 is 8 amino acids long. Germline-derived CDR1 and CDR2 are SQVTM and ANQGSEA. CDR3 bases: TGCAGCGTTGGCAATCAGTATTTT. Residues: CSVGNQYF.

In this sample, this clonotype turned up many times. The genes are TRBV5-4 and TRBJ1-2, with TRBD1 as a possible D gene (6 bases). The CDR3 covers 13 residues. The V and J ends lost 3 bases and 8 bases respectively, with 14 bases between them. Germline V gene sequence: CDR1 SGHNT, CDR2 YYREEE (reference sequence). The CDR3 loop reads CASSWSTGNGYTF. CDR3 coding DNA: TGTGCCAGCAGCTGGAGTACAGGGAACGGCTACACCTTC.

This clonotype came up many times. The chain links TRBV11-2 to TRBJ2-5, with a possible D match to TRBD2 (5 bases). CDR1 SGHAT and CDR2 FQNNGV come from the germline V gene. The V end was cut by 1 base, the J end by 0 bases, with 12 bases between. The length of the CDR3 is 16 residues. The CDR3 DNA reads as TGTGCCAGCAGCTTAGTAGTCCCGACTAACCAAGAGACCCAGTACTTC. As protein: CASSLVVPTNQETQYF.

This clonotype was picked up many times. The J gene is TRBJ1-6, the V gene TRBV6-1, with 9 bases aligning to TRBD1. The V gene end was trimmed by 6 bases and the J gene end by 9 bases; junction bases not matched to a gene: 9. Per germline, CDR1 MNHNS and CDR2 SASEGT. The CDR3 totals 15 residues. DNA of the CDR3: TGTGCCAGCAGAGGACAGGGGATAAGAAGTTCACCCCTCCACTTT. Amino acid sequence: CASRGQGIRSSPLHF.

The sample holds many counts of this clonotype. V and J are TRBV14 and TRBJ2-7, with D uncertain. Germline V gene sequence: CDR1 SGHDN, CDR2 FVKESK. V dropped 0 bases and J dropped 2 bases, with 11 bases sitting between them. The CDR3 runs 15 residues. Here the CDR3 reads CASSQEVRGAYEQYF. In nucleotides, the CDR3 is TGTGCCAGCAGCCAAGAAGTTCGAGGTGCCTACGAGCAGTACTTC.

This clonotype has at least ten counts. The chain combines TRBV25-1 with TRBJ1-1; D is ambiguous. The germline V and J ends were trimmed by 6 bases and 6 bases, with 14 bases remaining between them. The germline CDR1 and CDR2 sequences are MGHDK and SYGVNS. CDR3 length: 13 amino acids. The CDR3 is CASRVDNFAEAFF. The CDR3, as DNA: TGTGCCAGCAGAGTTGACAATTTCGCTGAAGCTTTCTTT.

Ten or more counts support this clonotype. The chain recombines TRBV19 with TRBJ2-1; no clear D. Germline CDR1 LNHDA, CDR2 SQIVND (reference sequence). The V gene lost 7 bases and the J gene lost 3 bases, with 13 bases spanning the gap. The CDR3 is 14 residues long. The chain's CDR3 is CASNPRAYYNEQFF. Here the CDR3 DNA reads TGTGCCAGTAATCCCCGGGCCTACTACAATGAGCAGTTCTTC.

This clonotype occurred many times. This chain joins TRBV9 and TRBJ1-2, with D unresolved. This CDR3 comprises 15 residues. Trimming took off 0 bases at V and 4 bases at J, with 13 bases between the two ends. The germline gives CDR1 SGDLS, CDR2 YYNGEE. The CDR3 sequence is CASSVAQTSGYGYTF. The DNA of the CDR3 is TGTGCCAGCAGCGTAGCCCAGACTTCTGGCTATGGCTACACCTTC.

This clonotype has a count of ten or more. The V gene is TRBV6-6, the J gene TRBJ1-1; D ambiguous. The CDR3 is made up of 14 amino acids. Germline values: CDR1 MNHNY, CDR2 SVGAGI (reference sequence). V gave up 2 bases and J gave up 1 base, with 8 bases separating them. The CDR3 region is CASSYGNRNTEAFF. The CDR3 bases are TGTGCCAGCAGTTACGGGAACAGGAACACTGAAGCTTTCTTT.